In this sample, the clone carrying this TCR beta chain turned up many times. Its antigen is unknown. One entry per CDR3 protein, called by TCRdb with MiXCR from the reads. The sample yields approximately 76,000 distinct CDR3 sequences, approximately 42% seen once. These data belong to a study of T cell repertoires in cytomegalovirus infection. Across the study: CMV infection together with matching HLA type was indicated by public TCR beta signatures.

Study conclusions and caveats: Identification of carriers of CMV plus the relevant HLA was achieved through cumulative public TCR beta family frequency. HLA-C-restricted CMV clonotypes gave the most frequent clonotype in two of eight donors.

With V trimmed by 7 bases and J by 0 bases, 13 bases remained unmatched. Germline CDR1 and CDR2: SGHRS and YFSETQ. The length of the CDR3 is 17 residues. This receptor was obtained from a human donor in good health (CMV status not recorded). Some clones in this sample may be carry-over from other donors' samples. The chain links TRBV5-1 to TRBJ2-5; TRBD2 matches at 9 bases. The material sequenced was CD8+ T cells from cultured PBMCs, taken from culture after CMV antigen stimulation. The CDR3 DNA reads TGCGCCAGCGAGGTTTATCCTAGCGGGGAAAACCAAGAGACCCAGTACTTC. This gives the protein CASEVYPSGENQETQYF.